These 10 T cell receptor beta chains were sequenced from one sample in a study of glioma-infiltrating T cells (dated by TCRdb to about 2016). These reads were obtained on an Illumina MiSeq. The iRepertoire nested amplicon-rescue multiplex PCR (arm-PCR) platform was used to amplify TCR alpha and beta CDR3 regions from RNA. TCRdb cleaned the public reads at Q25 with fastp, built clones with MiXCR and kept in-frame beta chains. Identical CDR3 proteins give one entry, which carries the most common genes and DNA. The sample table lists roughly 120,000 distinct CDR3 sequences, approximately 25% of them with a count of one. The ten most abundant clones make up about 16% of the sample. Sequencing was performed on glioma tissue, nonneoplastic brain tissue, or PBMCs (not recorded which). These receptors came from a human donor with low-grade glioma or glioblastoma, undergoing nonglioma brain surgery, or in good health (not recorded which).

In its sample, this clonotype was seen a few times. The chain's CDR3 is CASSGALQGGIHNEQFF. In nucleotides, the CDR3 is TGTGCCAGCAGCGGAGCCCTTCAGGGTGGGATACACAATGAGCAGTTCTTC. J is TRBJ2-1 and V is TRBV9, with a possible D match to TRBD1 (5 bases). V dropped 3 bases and J dropped 5 bases, with 21 bases sitting between them. Germline loops: CDR1 SGDLS, CDR2 YYNGEE. This CDR3 is built from 17 residues.

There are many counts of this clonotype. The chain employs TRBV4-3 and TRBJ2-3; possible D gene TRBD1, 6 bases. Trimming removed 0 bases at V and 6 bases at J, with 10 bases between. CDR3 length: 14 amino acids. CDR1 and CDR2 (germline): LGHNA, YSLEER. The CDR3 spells CASSQEQGGDTQYF. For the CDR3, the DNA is TGCGCCAGCAGCCAAGAACAGGGCGGGGATACGCAGTATTTT.

The CDR3 DNA sequence: TGTGCCAGCAGCTTAGCCATGGGGGGTAATACGCAGTATTTT. Amino acids: CASSLAMGGNTQYF. The J gene is TRBJ2-3, the V gene TRBV7-3; perhaps TRBD2 as D (6 bases). CDR1 is SGHTA, CDR2 FQGTGA, per germline. V was trimmed by 2 bases and J by 7 bases, leaving 13 bases between them. The CDR3 runs to 14 residues.

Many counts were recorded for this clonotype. CDR3 in DNA: TGTGCCAGCAGCTTCCGGGGCCAGGCAACGGATACGCAGTATTTT. It codes for CASSFRGQATDTQYF. The chain couples TRBV7-9 to TRBJ2-3, with D perhaps being TRBD1 or TRBD2 (5 bases each). CDR1 and CDR2 (germline): SEHNR, FQNEAQ (reference sequence). Trimming stripped 3 bases from V and 6 bases from J, with 16 bases between. The CDR3 extends over 15 amino acids.

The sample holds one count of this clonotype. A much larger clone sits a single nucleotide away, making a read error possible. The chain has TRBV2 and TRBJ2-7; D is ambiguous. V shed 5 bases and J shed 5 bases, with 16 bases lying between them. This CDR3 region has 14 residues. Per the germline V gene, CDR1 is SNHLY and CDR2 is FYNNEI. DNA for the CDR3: TGTGCCAGCAGTCTATCGGGCCCAAGTCACGAGCAGTACTTC. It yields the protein CASSLSGPSHEQYF. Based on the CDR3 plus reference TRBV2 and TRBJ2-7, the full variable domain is EPEVTQTPSHQVTQMGQEVILRCVPISNHLYFYWYRQILGQKVEFLVSFYNNEISEKSEIFDDQFSVERPDGSNFTLKIRSTKLEDSAMYFCASSLSGPSHEQYFGPGTRLTVT.

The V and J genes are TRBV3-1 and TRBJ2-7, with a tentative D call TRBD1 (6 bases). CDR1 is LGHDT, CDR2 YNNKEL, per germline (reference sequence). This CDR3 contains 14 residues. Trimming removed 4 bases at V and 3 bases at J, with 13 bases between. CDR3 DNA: TGTGCCAGCAGCCGACAGGCTGCCATCTACGAGCAGTACTTC. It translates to CASSRQAAIYEQYF.

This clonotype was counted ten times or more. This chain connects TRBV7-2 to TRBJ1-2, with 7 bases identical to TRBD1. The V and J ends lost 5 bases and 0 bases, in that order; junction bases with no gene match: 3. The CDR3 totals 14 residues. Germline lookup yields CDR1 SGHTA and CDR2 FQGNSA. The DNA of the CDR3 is TGTGCCAGCAGCATAGGACAGGCTAACTATGGCTACACCTTC. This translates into CASSIGQANYGYTF.

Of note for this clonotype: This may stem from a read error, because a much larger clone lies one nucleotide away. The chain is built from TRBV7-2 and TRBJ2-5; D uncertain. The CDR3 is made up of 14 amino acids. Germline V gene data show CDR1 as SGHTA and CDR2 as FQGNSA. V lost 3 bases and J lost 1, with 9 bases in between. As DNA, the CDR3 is TGTGCCAGCAGCTTTCCCCGTCCCCAAGAGACCCAGTACTTC. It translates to CASSFPRPQETQYF.

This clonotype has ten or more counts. CDR3 in amino acids: CASSFQLAGGQPYEQYF. Written as DNA, the CDR3 is TGTGCCAGCAGTTTCCAACTAGCGGGAGGGCAACCCTACGAGCAGTACTTC. The chain carries TRBV28 and TRBJ2-7; 13 nucleotides agree with TRBD2. Germline assignment: CDR1 MDHEN and CDR2 SYDVKM. Trimming removed 3 bases from V and 2 bases from J; junction bases left unmatched: 7. The CDR3 spans 17 residues.

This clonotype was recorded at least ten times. This CDR3 reads CASSLRGDVSPLHF. The CDR3 DNA follows: TGTGCCAGCAGTTTAAGGGGAGATGTATCACCCCTCCACTTT. The V gene is TRBV28, the J gene TRBJ1-6; D might be TRBD1 (5 bases). CDR1 is MDHEN and CDR2 is SYDVKM in the germline V gene. The V and J ends lost 2 bases and 10 bases respectively, with 12 bases between them. The CDR3 runs to 14 residues.